Shown below are 23 T cell receptor beta chains from a single sample sequenced in a study of blood T cell repertoires in COVID-19. The protocol was immunoSEQ multiplex PCR, while the TCRdb copy is restricted to in-frame clones and leaves out a portion. The table shows some 33,000 clones, with 65% to 90% occurring only once. Source material: peripheral blood. The receptor source for this set is a man aged 55 to 70 with active COVID-19.

The chain couples TRBV6-5 to TRBJ1-6, with D tentatively TRBD1 (6 bases). The germline V and J ends were trimmed by 6 bases and 3 bases, with 9 bases remaining between them. CDR1 is MNHEY, CDR2 SVGAGI, per germline. The CDR3 sequence is 14 residues long. The CDR3 reads CASRIQGYNSPLHF. CDR3 DNA sequence: TGTGCCAGCAGGATACAGGGCTATAATTCACCCCTCCACTTT.

The chain recombines TRBV6-6 with TRBJ2-5; the D gene is possibly TRBD2 (5 bases). The CDR3 runs to 11 residues. V gave up 2 bases and J gave up 13 bases, with 11 bases separating them. In germline, CDR1 is MNHNY, CDR2 SVGAGI (reference sequence). The CDR3 DNA follows: TGTGCCAGCAGTTACGATCGGGATCTGTACTTC. Translation: CASSYDRDLYF.

This chain uses TRBV7-3 with TRBJ2-7; 8 bases are a match to TRBD1. With 5 bases clipped from V and 6 bases from J, the junction kept 12 bases outside the gene matches. This CDR3 is 15 amino acids long. Germline V gene sequence: CDR1 SGHTA, CDR2 FQGTGA. The CDR3 sequence: CASSPGQGWSGEQYF. CDR3 sequence (DNA): TGTGCCAGCAGCCCAGGACAGGGATGGTCCGGCGAGCAGTACTTC.

This clone was observed a few times. This chain uses TRBV10-3 with TRBJ2-5, with TRBD2 matching 8 bases. The length of the CDR3 is 14 residues. The germline V gene encodes CDR1 ENHRY and CDR2 SYGVKD. V shed 3 bases, J shed 2 bases, and the junction held 2 bases outside the gene matches. Here the CDR3 reads CAISDSGGQETQYF. CDR3 bases: TGTGCCATCAGTGACTCGGGAGGGCAAGAGACCCAGTACTTC.

V and J are TRBV15 and TRBJ2-3, with 8 bases fitting TRBD2. This CDR3 is built from 18 residues. Per germline, CDR1 LNHNV and CDR2 YYDKDF (reference sequence). The V and J ends lost 0 bases and 5 bases, in that order; junction bases with no gene match: 13. CDR3: CATSRDFVTGGPGDTQYF. CDR3 sequence (DNA): TGTGCCACCAGCAGAGATTTTGTGACGGGAGGGCCGGGAGATACGCAGTATTTT.

This clone turned up a few times. This chain uses TRBV7-6 with TRBJ2-7; 9 bases match TRBD1. CDR3 length: 14 amino acids. J was trimmed by 2 bases and V by 3 bases; bases with no gene match: 2. CDR1 is SGHVS, CDR2 FNYEAQ, per germline. CDR3 in DNA: TGTGCCAGCAGCTTTGGGACAGGGACCTACGAGCAGTACTTC. This codes for CASSFGTGTYEQYF.

This clone has just one count. The chain carries TRBV13 and TRBJ2-1, with 15 bases fitting TRBD2. The CDR3 is 17 amino acids. The V gene's germline CDR1 is PRHDT and CDR2 FYEKMQ (reference sequence). V shed 5 bases, J shed 8 bases, and the junction held 10 bases outside the gene matches. The CDR3 sequence is CASSPGLAGGVMDEQFF. CDR3 sequence (DNA): TGTGCCAGCAGCCCCGGACTAGCGGGAGGGGTAATGGATGAGCAGTTCTTC. Based on the CDR3 plus reference TRBV13 and TRBJ2-1, the full variable domain is AAGVIQSPRHLIKEKRETATLKCYPIPRHDTVYWYQQGPGQDPQFLISFYEKMQSDKGSIPDRFSAQQFSDYHSELNMSSLELGDSALYFCASSPGLAGGVMDEQFFGPGTRLTVL.

The chain carries TRBV6-6 and TRBJ2-3, with 9 bases that match TRBD2. CDR1 and CDR2 (germline): MNHNY, SVGAGI (reference sequence). Losses at the gene ends were 6 bases for V and 7 bases for J; bases not matched to a gene: 14. The CDR3 runs to 16 residues. The DNA of the CDR3 is TGTGCCAGCAGCCCCTGGCGGGAGGGCCGCGATTATACGCAGTATTTT. The encoded protein is CASSPWREGRDYTQYF.

J is TRBJ2-3 and V is TRBV3-1 (or the pseudogene TRBV3-2); TRBD1 might be the D (6 bases). The CDR3 has 13 amino acids. CDR1 is LGHDT, CDR2 YNNKEL, per germline (reference sequence). Trimming pared 4 bases from V and 8 bases from J, leaving 13 bases between. The CDR3 coding sequence is TGTGCCAGCAGCCGGTCGGACAGAGGTACGCAGTATTTT. This codes for CASSRSDRGTQYF.

The J gene is TRBJ2-3, the V gene TRBV2, with TRBD1 matching 10 bases. CDR3 length: 15 amino acids. The germline V gene encodes CDR1 SNHLY and CDR2 FYNNEI. The trim removed 5 bases at V and 1 base at J, leaving 3 bases unmatched. For the CDR3, the DNA is TGTGCCAGCAGTCGGGACAGGGGCGGCACAGATACGCAGTATTTT. Amino acids: CASSRDRGGTDTQYF.

This chain uses TRBV6-5 with TRBJ1-2; D perhaps matches TRBD1 (6 bases). This CDR3 has 13 amino acids. Per the germline V gene, CDR1 is MNHEY and CDR2 is SVGAGI. With 6 bases removed from V and 6 bases from J, the gap between germline ends came to 14 bases. The CDR3 region has the DNA TGTGCCAGCAGAGTGGGGGGGGGCAATGGCTACACCTTC. This gives the protein CASRVGGGNGYTF.

The rearrangement joins TRBV18 to TRBJ1-3; a possible D gene is TRBD1 (5 bases). V dropped 5 bases and J dropped 0 bases, with 17 bases sitting between them. Germline values: CDR1 KGHSH, CDR2 LQKENI. There are 17 residues in the CDR3. The CDR3 bases are TGTGCCAGCTCATCTGACCACAGGTTCCTCTCTGGAAACACCATATATTTT. Protein: CASSSDHRFLSGNTIYF.

The chain employs TRBV19 and TRBJ1-4; the D gene is possibly TRBD1 (5 bases). This CDR3 spans 12 amino acids. V was cut by 3 bases and J by 7 bases, with 6 bases left in between. Germline loops: CDR1 LNHDA, CDR2 SQIVND (reference sequence). This CDR3 reads CASSMGPEKLFF. CDR3 bases: TGTGCCAGTAGTATGGGGCCTGAAAAACTGTTTTTT.

The chain combines TRBV18 with TRBJ1-6; a weak D match, TRBD1 (5 bases). This CDR3 spans 14 amino acids. From germline, CDR1 is KGHSH and CDR2 LQKENI. Trimming left V 0 bases short and J 9 bases short, with 9 bases between. The CDR3 nucleotides read TGTGCCAGCTCACCACCAGGGGTGGGTTCACCCCTCCACTTT. Translating gives CASSPPGVGSPLHF.

The chain employs TRBV19 and TRBJ2-1, with 9 bases aligning to TRBD1. The germline CDR1 and CDR2 sequences are LNHDA and SQIVND (reference sequence). CDR3 size: 16 residues. The trim removed 1 base at V and 3 bases at J, leaving 4 bases unmatched. CDR3 DNA: TGTGCCAGTAGTATAGGATGGGACAGGGACTACAATGAGCAGTTCTTC. This codes for CASSIGWDRDYNEQFF.

This chain joins TRBV19 and TRBJ2-7; TRBD1 matches 7 bases. The CDR3 runs 13 residues. The ends lost 5 bases at V and 3 bases at J; junction bases unmatched: 4. The germline CDR1 and CDR2 sequences are LNHDA and SQIVND (reference sequence). CDR3 bases: TGTGCCAGTAGTCCGCACAGGGGCTACGAGCAGTACTTC. It is translated as CASSPHRGYEQYF. The variable domain in full, with the rest retrieved from reference TRBV19 and TRBJ2-7, is DGGITQSPKYLFRKEGQNVTLSCEQNLNHDAMYWYRQDPGQGLRLIYYSQIVNDFQKGDIAEGYSVSREKKESFPLTVTSAQKNPTAFYLCASSPHRGYEQYFGPGTRLTVT.

J is TRBJ1-5 and V is TRBV28; D remains ambiguous. The germline gives CDR1 MDHEN, CDR2 SYDVKM. V lost 1 base and J lost 4, with 5 bases in between. The CDR3 is 13 residues long. Here the CDR3 reads CASSLYRNQPQHF. For the CDR3, the DNA is TGTGCCAGCAGTTTATACCGGAATCAGCCCCAGCATTTT. The full variable domain, its missing parts supplied by reference TRBV28 and TRBJ1-5, is DVKVTQSSRYLVKRTGEKVFLECVQDMDHENMFWYRQDPGLGLRLIYFSYDVKMKEKGDIPEGYSVSREKKERFSLILESASTNQTSMYLCASSLYRNQPQHFGDGTRLSIL.

This clone has a single count. Compared with germline, one end of the junction differs, possibly owing to a read error. This rearrangement joins TRBV3-1 (or the pseudogene TRBV3-2) to TRBJ2-3; 8 bases line up with TRBD1. Germline V gene lookup returns CDR1 LGHDT and CDR2 YNNKEL (reference sequence). This CDR3 has 12 amino acids. The CDR3 DNA is TGTGCCAGCAGCCAAGTTCAGGGGGCAGTGGATTTT. This encodes CASSQVQGAVDF.

V is TRBV29-1 and J is TRBJ2-2, with D maybe TRBD2 (6 bases). The germline V gene has CDR1 SQVTM and CDR2 ANQGSEA. The CDR3 covers 15 residues. The V end lost 4 bases, the J end lost 0 bases, and 12 bases lay between the germline ends. The CDR3 sequence: CSVVWTTSNTGELFF. The CDR3, as DNA: TGCAGCGTTGTCTGGACTACCTCGAACACCGGGGAGCTGTTTTTT.

The chain is built from TRBV3-1 (or the pseudogene TRBV3-2) and TRBJ1-1; 7 bases match TRBD1. V shed 2 bases, J shed 12 bases, and the junction held 6 bases outside the gene matches. Germline V gene sequence: CDR1 LGHDT, CDR2 YNNKEL (reference sequence). The CDR3 is 12 amino acids. In DNA form, the CDR3 reads TGTGCCAGCAGCCAAAGCCGGGACAGTCCTTTCTTT. This encodes CASSQSRDSPFF.

The chain joins TRBV29-1 to TRBJ2-7, with TRBD2 identical over 11 bases. Germline loops: CDR1 SQVTM, CDR2 ANQGSEA. The CDR3 consists of 14 residues. The ends lost 3 bases at V and 9 bases at J; junction bases unmatched: 10. The CDR3 DNA reads TGCAGCGTTGATGGTAGCGGGAGGGGGGATGGGCAGTACTTC. Its translation is CSVDGSGRGDGQYF.

The chain uses TRBV3-1 (or the pseudogene TRBV3-2) and TRBJ2-5, with a weak D call TRBD2 (5 bases). The CDR3 covers 15 residues. Germline V CDR1 and CDR2: LGHDT, YNNKEL (reference sequence). V was pared by 0 bases and J by 4 bases, with 12 bases between. The CDR3 DNA sequence: TGTGCCAGCAGCCAAGAGGAATTACGGGGAGAGACCCAGTACTTC. This sequence encodes CASSQEELRGETQYF.

The V gene is TRBV19, the J gene TRBJ2-3; D may be TRBD2 (6 bases). The V gene's germline CDR1 is LNHDA and CDR2 SQIVND (reference sequence). The CDR3 is made up of 13 amino acids. Trimming removed 3 bases from V and 2 bases from J, with 6 bases in between. This CDR3 is CASSMRDTDTQYF. DNA for the CDR3: TGTGCCAGTAGTATGCGGGACACAGATACGCAGTATTTT.